This T cell receptor (beta chain) was observed in a study of cytomegalovirus exposure and HLA in healthy donors. Study context: Most donors, about 82% of 398 genotyped, fell in the Caucasian-associated ancestry cluster.

Primers included in the PCR were 60 Vbeta and 13 Jbeta primers. Produced via immunoSEQ multiplex PCR; TCRdb's table is partial and in-frame only. The sample lists under 200,000 clones, about 75% occurring once. Trimming took off 0 bases at V and 1 base at J, with 7 bases between the two ends. CDR1 and CDR2 (germline): SGHNT, YYREEE (reference sequence). The CDR3 is made up of 14 amino acids. Findings of the study overall: Associated with cytomegalovirus, according to the listing, were around 170 TCR beta chains. Fewer N-insertions (relative to the roughly 670-donor mean) were reportedly seen in an Asian-associated ancestry cluster in a later analysis.

This clone was detected only a few times. What it binds is unknown. The V gene is TRBV5-4, the J gene TRBJ2-5; no definite D call. Sequencing was done on a sample of PBMCs. The sequence derives from a male donor in good health and CMV-seropositive. In DNA form, the CDR3 reads TGTGCCAGCAGCTTGGGACACGTCCAAGAGACCCAGTACTTC. Its protein is CASSLGHVQETQYF.